This TCR beta chain emerged from a study of persistence of HIV-infected CD4 T cells. Across the study: A couple of participants gave one leukapheresis sample; others gave up to about 180 mL blood repeatedly. Overall study results and limits: Antigen-responding cells were enriched for degenerate expanded CDR3beta sequences.

About this clone: The antigen is not known.

The stimulus was lysate of CMV-infected fibroblasts, around 10 ug/mL. Sorting of responding CD4+ T cells relied on upregulated CD40 ligand together with CD69. CD8-depleted PBMCs were stimulated 15 to 20 hours with anti-CD28/CD49d costimulation, CD40-blocking antibody and enfuvirtide. The libraries were made with immunoSEQ version 4 in survey mode. Repertoires were generated with immunoSEQ multiplex PCR, while TCRdb's copy carries only in-frame clones and drops some. The table records approximately 19,000 clones, around three fifths of them present only once. Sequences were derived from CD4+ T cells sorted from PBMCs after approximately 18-hour stimulation, sampled from a patient who received antiretroviral therapy. The receptor's source is an adult woman with HIV who was CMV-seropositive.

The CDR3 region is CATSRDSQPQHF. The DNA for the CDR3 is TGTGCCACCAGCAGAGATAGCCAGCCCCAGCATTTT. The J gene is TRBJ1-5, the V gene TRBV15; D unresolved. V gave up 0 bases and J gave up 7 bases, with 4 bases separating them. The CDR3 contains 12 residues. In germline, CDR1 is LNHNV, CDR2 YYDKDF (reference sequence).